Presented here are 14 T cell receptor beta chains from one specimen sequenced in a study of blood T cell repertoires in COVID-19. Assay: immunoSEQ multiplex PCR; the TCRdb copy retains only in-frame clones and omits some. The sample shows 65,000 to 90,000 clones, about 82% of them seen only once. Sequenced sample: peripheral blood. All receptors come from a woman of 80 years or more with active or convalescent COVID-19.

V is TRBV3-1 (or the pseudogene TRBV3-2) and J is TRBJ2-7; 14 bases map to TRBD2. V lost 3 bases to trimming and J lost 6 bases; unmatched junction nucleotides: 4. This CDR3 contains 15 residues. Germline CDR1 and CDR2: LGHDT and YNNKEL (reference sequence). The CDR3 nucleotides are TGTGCCAGCAGCCAGAGACTAGCGGGAGGGGCCGAGCAGTACTTC. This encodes CASSQRLAGGAEQYF.

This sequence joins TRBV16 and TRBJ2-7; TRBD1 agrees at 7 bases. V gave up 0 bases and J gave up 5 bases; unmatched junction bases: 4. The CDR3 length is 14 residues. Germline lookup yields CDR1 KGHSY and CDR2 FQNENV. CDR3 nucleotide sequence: TGTGCCAGCAGCCAATCCTCAGGGGGTAACGAGCAGTACTTC. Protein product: CASSQSSGGNEQYF.

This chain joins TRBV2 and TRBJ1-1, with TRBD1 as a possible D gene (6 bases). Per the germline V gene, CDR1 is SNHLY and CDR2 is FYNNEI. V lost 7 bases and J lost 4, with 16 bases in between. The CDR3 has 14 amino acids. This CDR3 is CASTDSGVGTEAFF. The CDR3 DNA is TGTGCCAGCACTGATTCAGGGGTCGGCACTGAAGCTTTCTTT.

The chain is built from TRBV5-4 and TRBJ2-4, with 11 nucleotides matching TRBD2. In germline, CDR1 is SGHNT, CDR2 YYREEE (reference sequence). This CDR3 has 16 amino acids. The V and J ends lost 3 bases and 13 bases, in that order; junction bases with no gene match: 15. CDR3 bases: TGTGCCAGCAGCTACAAAACTAGCGGGGGCTTAAATCCACAGTACTTC. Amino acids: CASSYKTSGGLNPQYF.

In DNA form, the CDR3 reads TGCGCCAGCAGCTTGCAGGGGAATAGCAATCAGCCCCAGCATTTT. This encodes CASSLQGNSNQPQHF. J is TRBJ1-5 and V is TRBV5-1; D perhaps matches TRBD1 (6 bases). The CDR3 totals 15 residues. V was shortened by 1 base and J by 0 bases, with 8 bases between the two germline ends. Germline CDR1 is SGHRS and CDR2 is YFSETQ.

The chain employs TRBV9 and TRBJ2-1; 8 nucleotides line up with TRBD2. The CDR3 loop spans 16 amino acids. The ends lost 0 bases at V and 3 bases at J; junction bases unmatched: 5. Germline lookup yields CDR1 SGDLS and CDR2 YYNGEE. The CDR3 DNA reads TGTGCCAGCAGCGTAGGGGCGGGGGGAATCTACAATGAGCAGTTCTTC. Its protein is CASSVGAGGIYNEQFF.

The CDR3 nucleotides are TGTGCCAGCAGGGAACAGGGGACCGGGGAGCTGTTTTTT. Translation: CASREQGTGELFF. The chain couples TRBV12-3 or TRBV12-4 to TRBJ2-2; 7 bases are a match to TRBD1. The CDR3 covers 13 residues. Losses at the gene ends were 6 bases for V and 5 bases for J; bases not matched to a gene: 3.

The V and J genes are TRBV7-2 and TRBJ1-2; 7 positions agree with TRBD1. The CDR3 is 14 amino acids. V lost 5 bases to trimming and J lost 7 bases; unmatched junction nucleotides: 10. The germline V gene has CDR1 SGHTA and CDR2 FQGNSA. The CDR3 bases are TGTGCCAGCAGCACCGCCGAGGGGGCAAGTGGCTACACCTTC. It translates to CASSTAEGASGYTF.

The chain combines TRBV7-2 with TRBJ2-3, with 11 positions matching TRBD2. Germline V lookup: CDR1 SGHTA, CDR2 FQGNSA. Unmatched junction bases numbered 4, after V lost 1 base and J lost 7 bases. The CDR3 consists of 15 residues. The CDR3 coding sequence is TGTGCCAGCAGCTTAGATGGACTAGCGGGTTATACGCAGTATTTT. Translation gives CASSLDGLAGYTQYF.

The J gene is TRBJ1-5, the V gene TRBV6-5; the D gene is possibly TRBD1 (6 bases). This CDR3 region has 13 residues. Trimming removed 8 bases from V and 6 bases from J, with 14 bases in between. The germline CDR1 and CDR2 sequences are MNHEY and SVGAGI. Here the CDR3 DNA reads TGTGCCAGCCGACGCGGGGGCAGTCAGCCCCAGCATTTT. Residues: CASRRGGSQPQHF.

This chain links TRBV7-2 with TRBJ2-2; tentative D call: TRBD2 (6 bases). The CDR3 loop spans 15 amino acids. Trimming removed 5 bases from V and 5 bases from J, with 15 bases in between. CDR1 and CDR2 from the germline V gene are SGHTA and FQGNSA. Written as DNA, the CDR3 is TGTGCCAGCAGCCCAGCTAGCGATCGGACCGGGGAGCTGTTTTTT. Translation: CASSPASDRTGELFF.

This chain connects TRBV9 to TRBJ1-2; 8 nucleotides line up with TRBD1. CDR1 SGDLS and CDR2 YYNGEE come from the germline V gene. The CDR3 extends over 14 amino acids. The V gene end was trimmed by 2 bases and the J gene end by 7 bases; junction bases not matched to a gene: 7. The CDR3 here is CASSVPGGARGYTF. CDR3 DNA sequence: TGTGCCAGCAGCGTCCCAGGGGGCGCACGTGGCTACACCTTC. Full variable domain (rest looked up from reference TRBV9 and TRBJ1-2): DSGVTQTPKHLITATGQRVTLRCSPRSGDLSVYWYQQSLDQGLQFLIQYYNGEERAKGNILERFSAQQFPDLHSELNLSSLELGDSALYFCASSVPGGARGYTFGSGTRLTVV.

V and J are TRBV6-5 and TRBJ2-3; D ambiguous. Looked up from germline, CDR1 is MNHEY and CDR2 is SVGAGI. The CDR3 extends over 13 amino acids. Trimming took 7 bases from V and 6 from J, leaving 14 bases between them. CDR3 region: CASTFGESDTQYF. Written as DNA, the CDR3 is TGTGCCAGCACCTTCGGAGAGTCCGATACGCAGTATTTT.

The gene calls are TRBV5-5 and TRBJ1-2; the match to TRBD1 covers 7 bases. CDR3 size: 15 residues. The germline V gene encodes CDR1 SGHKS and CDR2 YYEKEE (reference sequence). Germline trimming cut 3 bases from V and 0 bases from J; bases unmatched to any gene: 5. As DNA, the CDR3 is TGTGCCAGCAGCTACGACAGGGTTTCTAACTATGGCTACACCTTC. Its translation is CASSYDRVSNYGYTF.